This TCR beta chain was captured in a study of CD8 T cells in ankylosing spondylitis. Study findings and constraints: Within ankylosing spondylitis blood, a TCR beta motif made up of fewer than ten highly homologous variants appeared to be characteristic.

This clonotype was counted only a few times. What it binds is not known. Via MiXCR, TCRdb re-called the 5' RACE reads, giving one row per CDR3 protein. The table records a few hundred thousand distinct CDR3 sequences, less than 25% of them present only once. V was pared by 3 bases and J by 9 bases, with 15 bases between. This CDR3 comprises 14 residues. Looked up from germline, CDR1 is MNHEY and CDR2 is SMNVEV (reference sequence). The rearrangement links TRBV27 to TRBJ1-5; tentative D call: TRBD1 (5 bases). Specimen: blood, either unsorted or a sorted T cell fraction (not recorded which). The TCR comes from a female donor with ankylosing spondylitis or in good health (not recorded which). The CDR3 DNA sequence: TGTGCCAGCAGTTTTGGAACAGGTGAGGGGCCCCAGCATTTT. Translated, it gives CASSFGTGEGPQHF.